This is a list of T cell receptor beta chains from one sample in a study of shared clonotypes between healthy human individuals. Assay used: immunoSEQ multiplex PCR; TCRdb lists only in-frame clones, some missing. This table holds a few hundred thousand clones, around three quarters found once. The sample taken for sequencing was PBMCs. These receptors all stem from a woman aged 40 to 49 in good health. Some clones in this sample may be carry-over from other donors' samples. Both conserved end residues are part of each CDR3. The order of the fields is J gene, V gene, CDR3 protein.

J: TRBJ2-3
V: TRBV27
CDR3: CASGPQGIRTDTQYF

J: TRBJ2-3
V: TRBV5-5
CDR3: CASSLGLQGLADTQYF

J: TRBJ2-7
V: TRBV6-1
CDR3: CASSNHRGTYEQYF

J: TRBJ1-1
V: TRBV4-3
CDR3: CASSQGGQAGMNTEAFF

J: TRBJ1-2
V: TRBV5-6
CDR3: CASRELGQGSYGYTF

J: TRBJ1-1
V: TRBV18
CDR3: CASSPGETTEAFF

J: TRBJ2-1
V: TRBV7-8
CDR3: CASSSGSLGSYNEQFF

J: TRBJ2-7
V: TRBV7-9
CDR3: CASSPSALSYEQYF

J: TRBJ2-1
V: TRBV5-6
CDR3: CASSIFGTHSYNEQFF

J: TRBJ2-5
V: TRBV7-9
CDR3: CASSYRGRQETQYF

J: TRBJ2-1
V: TRBV18
CDR3: CASSPGGAFGEQFF

J: TRBJ2-3
V: TRBV27
CDR3: CASSLSGPITQYF

J: TRBJ1-1
V: TRBV5-4
CDR3: CASSSLTRGMNTEAFF

J: TRBJ2-1
V: TRBV4-2
CDR3: CASSQDTPGTITYNEQFF

J: TRBJ1-4
V: TRBV28
CDR3: CASSSAGGQNEKLFF

J: TRBJ2-1
V: TRBV30
CDR3: CGHSRFNEQFF

J: TRBJ1-1
V: TRBV12-5
CDR3: CASGLEGGTEAFF

J: TRBJ2-7
V: TRBV23-1
CDR3: CASRLGTGATYEQYF

J: TRBJ1-1
V: TRBV28
CDR3: CASSNPQGTEAFF

J: TRBJ1-2
V: TRBV13
CDR3: CASSLEAPVNGYTF

J: TRBJ1-1
V: TRBV6-1
CDR3: CASSTGHLAFF

J: TRBJ2-3
V: TRBV15
CDR3: CATSTLAGATDTQYF

J: TRBJ1-2
V: TRBV28
CDR3: CASSSPQGAGYGYTF

J: TRBJ1-1
V: TRBV29-1
CDR3: CSAKKWELNTEAFF

J: TRBJ1-4
V: TRBV27
CDR3: CASSPDRVWDPYEKLFF

J: TRBJ1-5
V: TRBV5-1
CDR3: CASSLRGGSNQPQHF

J: TRBJ2-2
V: TRBV19
CDR3: CASSIPGYGGELFF

J: TRBJ2-3
V: TRBV5-4
CDR3: CASSLRLAFGDTQYF

J: TRBJ1-2
V: TRBV28
CDR3: CASSSGGYGGYTF

J: TRBJ2-1
V: TRBV10-3
CDR3: CATGLAGGPDNEQFF

J: TRBJ2-1
V: TRBV19
CDR3: CASSTTTSFSEQFF